Listed here are 23 T cell receptor beta chains from one sample, sequenced in a study of cytomegalovirus exposure and HLA in healthy donors. PCR employed 60 Vbeta and 13 Jbeta primers. Libraries were prepared by immunoSEQ multiplex PCR; TCRdb keeps only in-frame clonotypes and omits some of them. The sample shows around 55,000 clones, about 84% of them seen only once. The sample was PBMCs. All receptors derive from a female donor in good health and CMV-seronegative.

V is TRBV2 and J is TRBJ1-2; 7 bases are a match to TRBD1. CDR1 is SNHLY, CDR2 FYNNEI, per germline. The CDR3 is 15 residues long. The trim removed 7 bases at V and 0 bases at J, leaving 8 bases unmatched. The CDR3 loop is CASTRQGPSNYGYTF. The CDR3 coding sequence is TGTGCCAGCACTCGACAGGGCCCGTCTAACTATGGCTACACCTTC.

This clone was seen more than once but under ten times. The rearrangement joins TRBV6-4 to TRBJ2-1; 10 bases agree with TRBD1. This CDR3 has 16 amino acids. Germline V CDR1 and CDR2: MRHNA, SNTAGT. The ends lost 0 bases at V and 8 bases at J; junction bases unmatched: 7. Here the CDR3 reads CASSDSRDRGFDEQFF. The DNA of the CDR3 is TGTGCCAGCAGTGACTCGAGGGACAGGGGTTTCGATGAGCAGTTCTTC.

The V gene is TRBV27, the J gene TRBJ2-7; D possibly corresponds to TRBD1 (5 bases). The V gene lost 1 base and the J gene lost 2 bases, with 12 bases spanning the gap. Per the germline V gene, CDR1 is MNHEY and CDR2 is SMNVEV (reference sequence). The CDR3 contains 15 residues. CDR3 DNA sequence: TGTGCCAGCAGTTTATGGGCAGGGCAGGCCTACGAGCAGTACTTC. Its translation: CASSLWAGQAYEQYF.

With respect to this clone: Mismatch with germline at one junction end may stem from a read error. This chain uses TRBV5-5 with TRBJ2-5; TRBD2 aligns across 7 bases. The germline V gene has CDR1 SGHKS and CDR2 YYEKEE (reference sequence). The CDR3 spans 12 residues. The CDR3 loop reads CASTPSPGLRDF. In nucleotides, the CDR3 is TGTGCCAGCACTCCGAGCCCGGGACTACGGGACTTC.

This sequence joins TRBV4-1 and TRBJ1-5; D remains ambiguous. The ends were cut back, 6 bases at V and 7 bases at J, with 19 bases in the middle. Per germline, CDR1 MGHRA and CDR2 YSYEKL. The CDR3 covers 15 residues. Here the CDR3 DNA reads TGCGCCAGCAGTCTGGACGGAGGTATTGGCCAGCCCCAGCATTTT. Residues: CASSLDGGIGQPQHF.

This sequence joins TRBV6-1 and TRBJ1-1; D might be TRBD1 (6 bases). Germline CDR1 and CDR2: MNHNS and SASEGT. CDR3 length: 14 amino acids. V gave up 5 bases and J gave up 6 bases, with 16 bases separating them. The CDR3 is CASSLQGLLAEAFF. CDR3 coding DNA: TGTGCCAGCAGTCTACAGGGCTTATTGGCTGAAGCTTTCTTT.

CDR3 protein: CASSEDGGLNTDTQYF. The CDR3 DNA sequence: TGTGCCAGCAGCGAAGACGGAGGGCTCAACACAGATACGCAGTATTTT. The chain uses TRBV7-2 and TRBJ2-3; D is perhaps TRBD2 (6 bases). V was cut by 5 bases and J by 2 bases, with 17 bases left in between. Germline loops: CDR1 SGHTA, CDR2 FQGNSA. This CDR3 has 16 amino acids.

The chain employs TRBV5-4 and TRBJ1-2, with 7 bases that match TRBD1. The V and J ends lost 5 bases and 3 bases, in that order; junction bases with no gene match: 4. This CDR3 has 13 residues. Germline values: CDR1 SGHNT, CDR2 YYREEE (reference sequence). CDR3 loop: CASRRGQDYGYTF. In nucleotides, the CDR3 is TGTGCCAGCAGGAGAGGACAGGACTATGGCTACACCTTC.

This chain links TRBV7-9 with TRBJ1-1; 7 bases fit TRBD1. Germline-derived CDR1 and CDR2 are SEHNR and FQNEAQ (reference sequence). J was trimmed by 10 bases and V by 3 bases; bases with no gene match: 8. The CDR3 spans 13 residues. In DNA form, the CDR3 reads TGTGCCAGCAGCTTTGGGTCGGGGGACAGAGCTTTCTTT. Translated: CASSFGSGDRAFF.

The chain couples TRBV14 to TRBJ1-1, with D unresolved. Germline CDR1 reads SGHDN; CDR2 reads FVKESK. V was clipped by 0 bases and J by 8 bases, with 13 bases between them. The CDR3 loop spans 14 amino acids. Written as DNA, the CDR3 is TGTGCCAGCAGCCAAGAGGTCGGGAGACGGGAAGCTTTCTTT. Its protein is CASSQEVGRREAFF.

The chain employs TRBV5-1 and TRBJ2-1, with D possibly matching TRBD2 (7 bases). This CDR3 is 16 amino acids long. Germline assignment: CDR1 SGHRS and CDR2 YFSETQ. V lost 2 bases and J lost 9, with 21 bases in between. This chain's CDR3 is CASSLRGGGEGSEQFF. As DNA, the CDR3 is TGCGCCAGCAGCTTAAGAGGAGGGGGGGAAGGGAGTGAGCAGTTCTTC.

This sequence joins TRBV5-6 and TRBJ2-7, with TRBD1 matching over 9 bases. This CDR3 region has 14 residues. Germline V gene data show CDR1 as SGHDT and CDR2 as YYEEEE. V shed 4 bases, J shed 5 bases, and the junction held 7 bases outside the gene matches. In DNA form, the CDR3 reads TGTGCCAGCAGCCGGGACAGGGTAAGTCACGAGCAGTACTTC. This encodes CASSRDRVSHEQYF.

This chain connects TRBV30 to TRBJ1-2, with TRBD1 matching 8 bases. There are 14 residues in the CDR3. The J segment lost 4 bases and the V segment lost 5 bases, leaving 9 bases of the junction unmatched. Germline CDR1 is GTSNPN and CDR2 is SVGIG (reference sequence). The CDR3 nucleotides are TGTGCCTGGTCCTGGACAGGGAGGGCCTATGGCTACACCTTC. It specifies CAWSWTGRAYGYTF.

In DNA form, the CDR3 reads TGTGCCAGCAGTAAGAGGGACAGCCAAGAGACCCAGTACTTC. Translation: CASSKRDSQETQYF. The V gene is TRBV6-5, the J gene TRBJ2-5; 7 bases agree with TRBD1. V was clipped by 5 bases and J by 1 base; unmatched bases: 4. In germline, CDR1 is MNHEY, CDR2 SVGAGI. There are 14 residues in the CDR3.

This clone occurred once. One junction end disagrees with the germline gene, perhaps due to a read error. J is TRBJ1-1 and V is TRBV18, with TRBD1 matching over 9 bases. The germline V gene encodes CDR1 KGHSH and CDR2 LQKENI. The CDR3 has 13 residues. CDR3 bases: TGTGCCAGCTCACCTGGGACAGGGTTAGAGTCGATCTTT. As protein: CASSPGTGLESIF.

In DNA, the CDR3 is TGCGCCAGCAGCATCGGGAGCGCAACTAATGAAAAACTGTTTTTT. This codes for CASSIGSATNEKLFF. The chain is built from TRBV4-1 and TRBJ1-4; D gene unclear. The CDR3 is 15 amino acids. Germline V gene data show CDR1 as MGHRA and CDR2 as YSYEKL. Trimming shortened V by 5 bases and J by 0 bases, and 10 bases separated the two germline ends.

This chain uses TRBV6-1 with TRBJ1-2; D might be TRBD1 (5 bases). This CDR3 comprises 15 residues. V was shortened by 2 bases and J by 0 bases, with 10 bases between the two germline ends. The germline gives CDR1 MNHNS, CDR2 SASEGT. The CDR3 nucleotides read TGTGCCAGCAGTGAACAAACAGGAGCTAACTATGGCTACACCTTC. It encodes CASSEQTGANYGYTF.

The chain recombines TRBV2 with TRBJ2-7; 9 positions agree with TRBD1. V shed 4 bases, J shed 3 bases, and the junction held 7 bases outside the gene matches. The germline gives CDR1 SNHLY, CDR2 FYNNEI. This CDR3 region has 15 residues. The CDR3 DNA reads TGTGCCAGCAGTGGGGGACAGGGCAAAAGCTACGAGCAGTACTTC. This gives the protein CASSGGQGKSYEQYF.

In the case of this clone: An end of the junction differs from the germline gene, which may be a read error. This same CDR3 is encoded by further DNA sequences in the sample. The chain employs TRBV5-1 and TRBJ2-1; D gene uncertain. CDR1 is SGHRS, CDR2 YFSETQ, per germline. The CDR3 has 14 amino acids. CDR3 sequence reads: CASRPLRGYNEQFF. The CDR3 coding sequence is TGCGCCAGCAGACCACTGAGAGGATACAACGAGCAGTTCTTC.

This clone was recorded once. The chain couples TRBV7-9 to TRBJ1-5, with D tentatively TRBD1 (5 bases). Germline-derived CDR1 and CDR2 are SEHNR and FQNEAQ (reference sequence). CDR3 length equals 15 residues. The V end lost 5 bases, the J end lost 3 bases, and 14 bases lay between the germline ends. CDR3 nucleotide sequence: TGTGCCAGCAGCACTTCCGACAGTTTCAATCAGCCCCAGCATTTT. It translates to CASSTSDSFNQPQHF.

The chain has TRBV6-1 and TRBJ1-2, with a tentative D call TRBD1 (5 bases). The CDR3 is 15 amino acids. Looked up from germline, CDR1 is MNHNS and CDR2 is SASEGT. V was clipped by 1 base and J by 4 bases, with 13 bases between them. CDR3 nucleotides: TGTGCCAGCAGTGAAGGTTGGCAGGGAGGCTATGGCTACACCTTC. It yields the protein CASSEGWQGGYGYTF.

The chain links TRBV7-2 to TRBJ1-1; D remains unclear. Germline CDR1 is SGHTA and CDR2 is FQGNSA. There are 14 residues in the CDR3. The V gene lost 3 bases and the J gene lost 0 bases, with 8 bases spanning the gap. The CDR3 sequence: CASSFSDLNTEAFF. The CDR3 nucleotides read TGTGCCAGCAGCTTCAGCGATTTGAACACTGAAGCTTTCTTT.

A note on this clone: At one of its ends the junction is not consistent with the germline gene, which may arise from a read error. The chain couples TRBV7-8 to TRBJ2-7, with D unresolved. Germline CDR1 reads SGHVS; CDR2 reads FQNEAQ. This CDR3 has 13 amino acids. The CDR3, as DNA: TGTACCAGCAACACAGCCCTATCCTACGAGCAGTACTTC. It encodes CTSNTALSYEQYF.